These 32 T cell receptor beta chains came from one sample sequenced in a study of long-term antiretroviral therapy in people with HIV. The authors ran the immunoSEQ assay, v3.0, at survey level. The protocol was immunoSEQ multiplex PCR, while the TCRdb copy is restricted to in-frame clones and leaves out a portion. The repertoire holds tens of thousands of clones, with 65% to 80% as singletons. Sequenced here: unsorted PBMCs, sampled 3 years after starting antiretroviral therapy. The source is a man in his fifties or sixties with HIV.

Turning to this clone: At one end the junction does not follow the germline gene, possibly because of a read error. The rearrangement joins TRBV7-7 to TRBJ1-3; D perhaps matches TRBD1 (5 bases). Germline CDR1 is SSHAT and CDR2 is FNYEAQ (reference sequence). The CDR3 runs to 13 residues. CDR3: CASSSGAGNTIYF. The CDR3 bases are TGTGCTAGCAGCTCGGGGGCTGGAAACACCATATATTTT. Using reference TRBV7-7 and TRBJ1-3 for the parts outside the CDR3, the full variable domain is GAGVSQSPRYKVTKRGQDVTLRCDPISSHATLYWYQQALGQGPEFLTYFNYEAQPDKSGLPSDRFSAERPEGSISTLTIQRTEQRDSAMYRCASSSGAGNTIYFGEGSWLTVV.

V is TRBV7-6 and J is TRBJ2-3; a weak D match, TRBD2 (7 bases). The CDR3 contains 14 residues. Trimming took off 4 bases at V and 1 base at J, with 9 bases between the two ends. Germline lookup yields CDR1 SGHVS and CDR2 FNYEAQ. The CDR3 is CASSWGGGTDTQYF. The CDR3 DNA reads as TGTGCCAGCAGCTGGGGGGGCGGCACAGATACGCAGTATTTT.

This clone occurred a few times. The chain links TRBV7-8 to TRBJ1-3; possible D gene TRBD1, 5 bases. There are 16 residues in the CDR3. The ends were cut back, 5 bases at V and 2 bases at J, with 16 bases in the middle. The germline V gene encodes CDR1 SGHVS and CDR2 FQNEAQ. The CDR3 DNA reads TGTGCCAGCAGCCCATGGGCGGGGACCACTGGAAACACCATATATTTT. It yields the protein CASSPWAGTTGNTIYF. Supplemented by reference TRBV7-8 and TRBJ1-3, the full variable domain reads GAGVSQSPRYKVAKRGQDVALRCDPISGHVSLFWYQQALGQGPEFLTYFQNEAQLDKSGLPSDRFFAERPEGSVSTLKIQRTQQEDSAVYLCASSPWAGTTGNTIYFGEGSWLTVV.

The V and J genes are TRBV28 and TRBJ1-1; the D is unclear. The germline V and J ends were trimmed by 5 bases and 0 bases, with 19 bases remaining between them. Germline lookup yields CDR1 MDHEN and CDR2 SYDVKM. The CDR3 spans 17 residues. CDR3 sequence: CASSEPPGRVMNTEAFF. The DNA of the CDR3 is TGTGCCAGCAGTGAACCCCCAGGTAGGGTCATGAACACTGAAGCTTTCTTT. Full variable domain (missing parts from reference TRBV28 and TRBJ1-1): DVKVTQSSRYLVKRTGEKVFLECVQDMDHENMFWYRQDPGLGLRLIYFSYDVKMKEKGDIPEGYSVSREKKERFSLILESASTNQTSMYLCASSEPPGRVMNTEAFFGQGTRLTVV.

The J gene is TRBJ2-4, the V gene TRBV4-2; D not certain. The V gene lost 1 base and the J gene lost 3 bases, with 13 bases spanning the gap. The CDR3 sequence is 16 residues long. CDR1 is LGHNA, CDR2 YNFKEQ, per germline. The chain's CDR3 is CASSQAWDSGKNIQYF. DNA for the CDR3: TGTGCCAGCAGCCAAGCGTGGGATTCGGGCAAAAACATTCAGTACTTC.

CDR3 in DNA: TGTGCCAGCAGTCTCCGGCCCCGATCCTACAATGAGCAGTTCTTC. It yields the protein CASSLRPRSYNEQFF. The chain recombines TRBV28 with TRBJ2-1; D not resolved. The CDR3 runs to 15 residues. The germline V gene encodes CDR1 MDHEN and CDR2 SYDVKM. V gave up 5 bases and J gave up 1 base, with 12 bases separating them.

V gene TRBV2 combines with J gene TRBJ2-1, with D maybe TRBD2 (6 bases). There are 16 residues in the CDR3. Trimming took 2 bases from V and 5 from J, leaving 16 bases between them. CDR1 is SNHLY, CDR2 FYNNEI, per germline. In DNA form, the CDR3 reads TGTGCCAGCAGTGAATTCCCGACTAGAACTAACAATGAGCAGTTCTTC. Translated: CASSEFPTRTNNEQFF.

This clone was seen just once. The gene calls are TRBV4-1 and TRBJ2-5; the match to TRBD1 covers 7 bases. V was clipped by 4 bases and J by 4 bases; unmatched bases: 3. CDR3 length: 13 residues. The germline V gene has CDR1 MGHRA and CDR2 YSYEKL. The CDR3 protein is CASSPWTGETQYF. The CDR3 DNA follows: TGCGCCAGCAGCCCGTGGACAGGAGAGACCCAGTACTTC.

The chain carries TRBV4-3 and TRBJ2-1, with a weak D call TRBD1 (5 bases). The CDR3 loop spans 16 amino acids. Per germline, CDR1 LGHNA and CDR2 YSLEER. V shed 0 bases and J shed 4 bases, with 13 bases lying between them. In nucleotides, the CDR3 is TGCGCCAGCAGCCAAGACCCGACAGCGACGTACAATGAGCAGTTCTTC. Translation: CASSQDPTATYNEQFF.

The gene calls are TRBV19 and TRBJ1-2; perhaps TRBD1 as D (5 bases). In germline, CDR1 is LNHDA, CDR2 SQIVND (reference sequence). The V end was cut by 3 bases, the J end by 2 bases, with 13 bases between. This CDR3 is built from 15 residues. The CDR3 sequence: CASSIREGLNYGYTF. DNA of the CDR3: TGTGCCAGTAGTATCAGGGAAGGGCTAAACTATGGCTACACCTTC.

The chain has TRBV7-9 and TRBJ1-1, with 7 bases fitting TRBD1. CDR3 length: 18 amino acids. Germline lookup yields CDR1 SEHNR and CDR2 FQNEAQ (reference sequence). Losses at the gene ends were 7 bases for V and 0 bases for J; bases not matched to a gene: 17. CDR3 sequence reads: CASTPEGASGGMNTEAFF. CDR3 coding DNA: TGTGCCAGCACCCCTGAGGGGGCTTCGGGAGGGATGAACACTGAAGCTTTCTTT.

The CDR3 reads CASSSRGMGNEQFF. DNA of the CDR3: TGTGCCAGCAGCTCCAGGGGGATGGGGAATGAGCAGTTCTTC. This chain uses TRBV7-3 with TRBJ2-1, with TRBD1 matching 7 bases. J gave up 7 bases and V 4 bases, and 7 bases lay outside the gene matches. The CDR3 is made up of 14 amino acids. Per the germline V gene, CDR1 is SGHTA and CDR2 is FQGTGA. Combining the CDR3 with reference TRBV7-3 and TRBJ2-1 gives the whole variable domain GAGVSQTPSNKVTEKGKYVELRCDPISGHTALYWYRQSLGQGPEFLIYFQGTGAADDSGLPNDRFFAVRPEGSVSTLKIQRTERGDSAVYLCASSSRGMGNEQFFGPGTRLTVL.

The chain carries TRBV7-2 and TRBJ2-3; D remains unclear. V gave up 2 bases and J gave up 2 bases, with 14 bases separating them. The CDR3 consists of 16 residues. In germline, CDR1 is SGHTA, CDR2 FQGNSA. CDR3 protein: CASSLRYYLITDTQYF. The CDR3 nucleotides are TGTGCCAGCAGCTTACGCTACTACCTTATCACAGATACGCAGTATTTT. Looking up the rest from reference TRBV7-2 and TRBJ2-3 gives the full variable domain: GAGVSQSPSNKVTEKGKDVELRCDPISGHTALYWYRQSLGQGLEFLIYFQGNSAPDKSGLPSDRFSAERTGGSVSTLTIQRTQQEDSAVYLCASSLRYYLITDTQYFGPGTRLTVL.

The rearrangement uses TRBV19 and TRBJ1-2; maybe TRBD1 (5 bases). Germline V CDR1 and CDR2: LNHDA, SQIVND (reference sequence). This CDR3 is built from 14 residues. The V end lost 3 bases, the J end lost 2 bases, and 10 bases lay between the germline ends. CDR3 protein: CASSMTDYNYGYTF. CDR3 DNA sequence: TGTGCCAGTAGTATGACAGATTACAACTATGGCTACACCTTC.

The chain recombines TRBV5-1 with TRBJ1-6, with D tentatively TRBD1 (6 bases). This CDR3 comprises 14 residues. V gave up 5 bases and J gave up 7 bases, with 13 bases separating them. CDR1 and CDR2 (germline): SGHRS, YFSETQ. CDR3 region: CASRRDNLNSPLHF. The CDR3, as DNA: TGCGCCAGCAGGCGGGACAACCTGAATTCACCCCTCCACTTT. The whole variable domain, remainder taken from reference TRBV5-1 and TRBJ1-6, is KAGVTQTPRYLIKTRGQQVTLSCSPISGHRSVSWYQQTPGQGLQFLFEYFSETQRNKGNFPGRFSGRQFSNSRSEMNVSTLELGDSALYLCASRRDNLNSPLHFGNGTRLTVT.

This sequence joins TRBV9 and TRBJ2-3, with TRBD2 identical over 7 bases. V lost 4 bases, J lost 3 bases, and 5 bases stayed unmatched. This CDR3 has 14 residues. Germline CDR1 and CDR2: SGDLS and YYNGEE. The CDR3 spells CASSPPGRTDTQYF. The CDR3 DNA reads as TGTGCCAGCAGCCCCCCCGGGAGGACAGATACGCAGTATTTT.

The rearrangement uses TRBV10-3 and TRBJ1-6; D might be TRBD1 (6 bases). V lost 3 bases and J 8 bases, leaving 11 bases between the germline ends. This CDR3 is 14 amino acids long. CDR1 and CDR2 (germline): ENHRY, SYGVKD. CDR3 DNA: TGTGCCATCAGTGAATCGGGGGGCGATTCACCCCTCCACTTT. Translated: CAISESGGDSPLHF.

The rearrangement joins TRBV7-2 to TRBJ1-2, with D uncertain. With 4 bases removed from V and 4 bases from J, the gap between germline ends came to 19 bases. This CDR3 has 16 amino acids. Germline-derived CDR1 and CDR2 are SGHTA and FQGNSA. The CDR3 protein is CASSSHRAQNPYGYTF. Written as DNA, the CDR3 is TGTGCCAGCAGCTCCCACAGAGCCCAGAACCCCTATGGCTACACCTTC.

The J gene is TRBJ2-1, the V gene TRBV2; possibly TRBD2 for D (6 bases). Per germline, CDR1 SNHLY and CDR2 FYNNEI. The V gene lost 2 bases and the J gene lost 9 bases, with 20 bases spanning the gap. The CDR3 length is 16 residues. CDR3: CASSESNPSLRGEQFF. As DNA, the CDR3 is TGTGCCAGCAGTGAATCGAACCCTTCCTTGCGGGGTGAGCAGTTCTTC.

The J gene is TRBJ1-5, the V gene TRBV2; perhaps TRBD1 as D (5 bases). The CDR3 extends over 14 amino acids. Germline assignment: CDR1 SNHLY and CDR2 FYNNEI. The V gene lost 8 bases and the J gene lost 0 bases, with 11 bases spanning the gap. The CDR3 region has the DNA TGTGCCAGCCGGGGGGGGGTTAGCAATCAGCCCCAGCATTTT. Protein: CASRGGVSNQPQHF.

The genes are TRBV6-6 and TRBJ1-1; the D gene is possibly TRBD1 (5 bases). The CDR3 runs 14 residues. The germline gives CDR1 MNHNY, CDR2 SVGAGI (reference sequence). Trimming stripped 2 bases from V and 2 bases from J, with 9 bases between. The CDR3 here is CASSYAGVNTEAFF. CDR3 DNA sequence: TGTGCCAGCAGTTACGCGGGGGTCAACACTGAAGCTTTCTTT.

This sequence joins TRBV10-3 and TRBJ1-6; 7 positions agree with TRBD1. This CDR3 has 14 amino acids. Germline V gives CDR1 ENHRY, CDR2 SYGVKD. Trimming removed 5 bases from V and 8 bases from J; junction bases left unmatched: 6. CDR3 DNA: TGTGCCATCAGTCAGGGGGTCGGGGATTCACCCCTCCACTTT. The encoded protein is CAISQGVGDSPLHF.

The chain carries TRBV7-4 and TRBJ1-1; 7 nucleotides match TRBD1. The germline gives CDR1 SGHVT, CDR2 SQSDAQ. The CDR3 consists of 12 residues. The trim removed 7 bases at V and 6 bases at J, leaving 5 bases unmatched. The CDR3 region has the DNA TGTGCCAGCACCGAAGGGACAGCTGAAGCTTTCTTT. Translated, it gives CASTEGTAEAFF.

This chain joins TRBV7-8 and TRBJ2-2; 8 nucleotides line up with TRBD2. This CDR3 is built from 15 residues. Germline CDR1 is SGHVS and CDR2 is FQNEAQ. V dropped 3 bases and J dropped 6; count of bases not matched to a gene: 6. CDR3 loop: CASSFRTSIPGELFF. CDR3 bases: TGTGCCAGCAGCTTCCGGACTAGCATACCCGGGGAGCTGTTTTTT.

This clone was found once. V gene TRBV5-1 combines with J gene TRBJ2-1; no clear D. This CDR3 is built from 16 residues. Trimming shortened V by 3 bases and J by 0 bases, and 13 bases separated the two germline ends. Germline loops: CDR1 SGHRS, CDR2 YFSETQ. The CDR3 nucleotides read TGCGCCAGCAGCTCCGTGAAAGGTAGCTCCTACAATGAGCAGTTCTTC. This gives the protein CASSSVKGSSYNEQFF. Looking up the rest from reference TRBV5-1 and TRBJ2-1 gives the full variable domain: KAGVTQTPRYLIKTRGQQVTLSCSPISGHRSVSWYQQTPGQGLQFLFEYFSETQRNKGNFPGRFSGRQFSNSRSEMNVSTLELGDSALYLCASSSVKGSSYNEQFFGPGTRLTVL.

This chain connects TRBV21-1 to TRBJ1-4; the D call TRBD1 from the table was never checked on the DNA. TRBV21-1 is assigned pseudogene status. The CDR3 consists of 15 residues. In DNA, the CDR3 is TGTGCCAGCAGATCCGGGACAGTCCGTAATGAAAAACTGTTTTTT. This gives the protein CASRSGTVRNEKLFF.

This clone was detected only once. The chain couples TRBV4-2 to TRBJ2-6; TRBD1 might be the D (7 bases). The V end was cut by 6 bases, the J end by 0 bases, with 12 bases between. CDR1 is LGHNA, CDR2 YNFKEQ, per germline. The CDR3 runs 16 residues. The CDR3 coding sequence is TGTGCCAGCAGTGGAGGGGGCCGCTCTGGGGCCAACGTCCTGACTTTC. Amino acids: CASSGGGRSGANVLTF.

This chain uses TRBV12-5 with TRBJ2-3, with D perhaps TRBD2 (5 bases). Between the trimmed V and J ends, which lost 2 bases and 1 base, there was a span of 10 bases. Germline CDR1 and CDR2: LGHNT and FRNRAP. CDR3 length: 15 residues. This CDR3 is CASGLFVGGTDTQYF. CDR3 nucleotides: TGTGCTAGTGGTTTGTTTGTGGGAGGCACAGATACGCAGTATTTT.

V and J are TRBV10-2 and TRBJ2-1; 7 nucleotides line up with TRBD1. The CDR3 length is 14 residues. From germline, CDR1 is WSHSY and CDR2 SAAADI. V lost 4 bases, J lost 4 bases, and 4 bases stayed unmatched. The CDR3, as DNA: TGCGCCAGCAGTGCGCCAGGGGGTTACAATGAGCAGTTCTTC. Amino acids: CASSAPGGYNEQFF.

The chain carries TRBV5-1 and TRBJ2-2, with D possibly TRBD1 on 6 matching bases. Germline CDR1 SGHRS, CDR2 YFSETQ. V shed 1 base and J shed 4 bases, with 11 bases lying between them. CDR3 length equals 15 residues. The CDR3 is CASSLQGWGTGELFF. Written as DNA, the CDR3 is TGCGCCAGCAGCTTGCAGGGGTGGGGCACCGGGGAGCTGTTTTTT.

The DNA for the CDR3 is TGCAGCGTTGAAGAACTAGCGGGAGTAGGCAATGAGCAGTTCTTC. This sequence encodes CSVEELAGVGNEQFF. This chain joins TRBV29-1 and TRBJ2-1; 11 bases fit TRBD2. Germline V gene lookup returns CDR1 SQVTM and CDR2 ANQGSEA. V shed 0 bases and J 6 bases; nucleotides not matched to a gene: 4. This CDR3 is built from 15 residues.

The chain has TRBV10-2 and TRBJ2-3; the match to TRBD2 covers 9 bases. Germline CDR1 WSHSY, CDR2 SAAADI. V shed 2 bases and J 2 bases; nucleotides not matched to a gene: 2. The CDR3 is made up of 15 amino acids. The CDR3 coding sequence is TGCGCCAGCAGTGAGCTAGCGGGGCCCACAGATACGCAGTATTTT. It translates to CASSELAGPTDTQYF.